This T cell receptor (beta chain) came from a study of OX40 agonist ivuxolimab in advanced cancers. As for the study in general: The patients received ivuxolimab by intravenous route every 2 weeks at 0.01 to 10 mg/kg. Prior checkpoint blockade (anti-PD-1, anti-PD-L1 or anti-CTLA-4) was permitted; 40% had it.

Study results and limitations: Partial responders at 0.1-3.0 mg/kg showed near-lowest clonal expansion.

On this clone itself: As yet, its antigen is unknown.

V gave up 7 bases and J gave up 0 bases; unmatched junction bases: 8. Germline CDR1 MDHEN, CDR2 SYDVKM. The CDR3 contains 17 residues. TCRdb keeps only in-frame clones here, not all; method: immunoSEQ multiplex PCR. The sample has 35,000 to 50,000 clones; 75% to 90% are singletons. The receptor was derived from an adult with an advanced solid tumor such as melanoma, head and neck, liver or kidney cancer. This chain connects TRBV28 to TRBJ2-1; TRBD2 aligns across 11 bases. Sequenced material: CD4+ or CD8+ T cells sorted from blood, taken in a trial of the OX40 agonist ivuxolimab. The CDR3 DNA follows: TGTGCCAGCAATCCAGGGACTAGCGGACGCTCCTACAATGAGCAGTTCTTC. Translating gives CASNPGTSGRSYNEQFF.